The 30 T cell receptor beta chains given below trace back to one sample, sequenced in a study of T cells after yellow fever vaccination. One entry per CDR3 protein results from TCRdb running MiXCR on the 5' RACE reads. The table includes 550,000 or so distinct CDR3 sequences, 15% to 20% detected once. The sequencing used PBMCs, collected 15 days after the yellow fever booster vaccination. Receptors were obtained from a man aged 30-40 years who received the YFV17D yellow fever vaccine.

The chain employs TRBV28 and TRBJ1-2; D unresolved. This CDR3 spans 12 amino acids. From germline, CDR1 is MDHEN and CDR2 SYDVKM. The ends were cut back, 6 bases at V and 0 bases at J, with 5 bases in the middle. The CDR3 sequence is CASRVSNYGYTF. The CDR3 DNA reads TGTGCCAGCAGAGTCTCTAACTATGGCTACACCTTC.

V is TRBV5-1 and J is TRBJ2-5; TRBD2 agrees at 8 bases. CDR3 length equals 16 residues. V shed 3 bases, J shed 2 bases, and the junction held 9 bases outside the gene matches. CDR1 SGHRS and CDR2 YFSETQ come from the germline V gene. This CDR3 reads CASSSFIAGPQETQYF. For the CDR3, the DNA is TGCGCCAGCAGCTCCTTCATAGCGGGACCACAAGAGACCCAGTACTTC.

The table lists this clonotype with a few counts. This chain uses TRBV28 with TRBJ2-7, with D perhaps matching TRBD2 (6 bases). The V and J ends lost 7 bases and 3 bases respectively, with 16 bases between them. Germline V lookup: CDR1 MDHEN, CDR2 SYDVKM. The CDR3 covers 14 residues. In DNA form, the CDR3 reads TGTGCCAGCACTTCACCCCCGGGGGACTACGAGCAGTACTTC. It encodes CASTSPPGDYEQYF.

This clonotype was observed a few times. The rearrangement uses TRBV20-1 and TRBJ2-5, with a tentative D call TRBD1 (5 bases). Per the germline V gene, CDR1 is DFQATT and CDR2 is SNEGSKA (reference sequence). The CDR3 runs 13 residues. The V and J ends lost 6 bases and 7 bases respectively, with 18 bases between them. The CDR3 sequence: CSASVGPQGTQYF. In DNA, the CDR3 is TGCAGTGCCTCCGTCGGACCCCAGGGGACCCAGTACTTC.

The CDR3 nucleotides are TGCGCCAGCAGATTCGGGCCCGCTAGCACAGATACGCAGTATTTT. Protein sequence: CASRFGPASTDTQYF. The chain recombines TRBV5-1 with TRBJ2-3; no clear D gene. CDR1 SGHRS and CDR2 YFSETQ come from the germline V gene. CDR3 size: 15 residues. V lost 5 bases to trimming and J lost 0 bases, with 13 bases between them.

The V gene is TRBV12-3 or TRBV12-4, the J gene TRBJ2-3; D not resolved. CDR3 length equals 17 residues. Trimming took off 1 base at V and 5 bases at J, with 19 bases between the two ends. CDR3 DNA: TGTGCCAGCAGTTTAGGTAGCCGGGCCTCCGCAGGAGATACGCAGTATTTT. It translates to CASSLGSRASAGDTQYF.

This chain links TRBV7-9 with TRBJ2-5; tentative D call: TRBD1 (6 bases). With 11 bases removed from V and 4 bases from J, the gap between germline ends came to 17 bases. CDR1 is SEHNR and CDR2 is FQNEAQ in the germline V gene (reference sequence). This CDR3 has 13 amino acids. CDR3 residues: CAAHRVGTETQYF. The CDR3 DNA sequence: TGTGCCGCACACAGGGTCGGAACAGAGACCCAGTACTTC.

This clonotype was seen only a few times. The rearrangement joins TRBV28 to TRBJ1-1, with D hard to call. Germline V lookup: CDR1 MDHEN, CDR2 SYDVKM. This CDR3 is 13 amino acids long. V shed 8 bases and J shed 1 base, with 11 bases lying between them. The CDR3 sequence is CASVLRKNTEAFF. DNA for the CDR3: TGTGCCAGCGTGTTACGGAAGAACACTGAAGCTTTCTTT.

This clonotype has just a few counts. This chain joins TRBV11-2 and TRBJ2-5; D is possibly TRBD1 or TRBD2 (5 bases each). Between the trimmed V and J ends, which lost 4 bases and 5 bases, there was a span of 17 bases. The CDR3 has 15 residues. Germline-derived CDR1 and CDR2 are SGHAT and FQNNGV. This CDR3 is CASSSFKGPGETQYF. The CDR3 DNA reads TGTGCCAGCAGCTCATTTAAGGGACCCGGGGAGACCCAGTACTTC.

The sample holds many counts of this clonotype. The rearrangement links TRBV20-1 to TRBJ1-1; 7 bases agree with TRBD1. Trimming cost V 6 bases and J 0 bases; bases outside gene matches: 10. The germline CDR1 and CDR2 sequences are DFQATT and SNEGSKA (reference sequence). CDR3 length equals 15 residues. CDR3 sequence: CSAPPQTGMNTEAFF. The CDR3 nucleotides are TGCAGTGCACCCCCTCAGACAGGGATGAACACTGAAGCTTTCTTT.

This sequence joins TRBV12-3 or TRBV12-4 and TRBJ1-2, with 7 nucleotides matching TRBD1. This CDR3 has 12 residues. J was trimmed by 6 bases and V by 6 bases; bases with no gene match: 4. CDR3 region: CASSGTEDGYTF. CDR3 sequence (DNA): TGTGCCAGCAGCGGGACAGAGGATGGCTACACCTTC.

This clonotype was observed a few times. The rearrangement links TRBV3-1 to TRBJ2-1, with 10 bases fitting TRBD1. The CDR3 is made up of 17 amino acids. Per germline, CDR1 LGHDT and CDR2 YNNKEL (reference sequence). V dropped 3 bases and J dropped 6; count of bases not matched to a gene: 11. The CDR3 region has the DNA TGTGCCAGCAGCCATTCGCCGGGACAGGGGAACGTCAATGAGCAGTTCTTC. It encodes CASSHSPGQGNVNEQFF.

The chain employs TRBV3-1 and TRBJ2-5; a weak D match, TRBD2 (6 bases). Germline V gene data show CDR1 as LGHDT and CDR2 as YNNKEL (reference sequence). The CDR3 is 15 residues long. Between the trimmed V and J ends, which lost 7 bases and 4 bases, there was a span of 19 bases. This CDR3 reads CASTDTAGLTETQYF. The CDR3 nucleotides read TGTGCCAGCACAGACACTGCGGGACTCACAGAGACCCAGTACTTC.

The genes are TRBV28 and TRBJ1-6; D unclear. CDR1 is MDHEN and CDR2 is SYDVKM in the germline V gene. V was trimmed by 2 bases and J by 5 bases, leaving 13 bases between them. The length of the CDR3 is 16 residues. CDR3: CASSLGRRFNNSPLHF. The DNA of the CDR3 is TGTGCCAGCAGTTTAGGTCGGCGGTTCAATAATTCACCCCTCCACTTT.

This clonotype was counted only a few times. The rearrangement joins TRBV5-1 to TRBJ2-5; 7 nucleotides agree with TRBD1. Trimming at V came to 3 bases and at J to 1 base, leaving 3 bases not matched to a gene. Germline assignment: CDR1 SGHRS and CDR2 YFSETQ. The CDR3 length is 14 residues. CDR3 sequence: CASSWDSSQETQYF. CDR3 bases: TGCGCCAGCAGCTGGGACAGCAGCCAAGAGACCCAGTACTTC. The entire variable domain, with the rest obtained from reference TRBV5-1 and TRBJ2-5, is as follows: KAGVTQTPRYLIKTRGQQVTLSCSPISGHRSVSWYQQTPGQGLQFLFEYFSETQRNKGNFPGRFSGRQFSNSRSEMNVSTLELGDSALYLCASSWDSSQETQYFGPGTRLLVL.

This chain connects TRBV20-1 to TRBJ2-3; D is possibly TRBD2 (5 bases). Per germline, CDR1 DFQATT and CDR2 SNEGSKA (reference sequence). V dropped 2 bases and J dropped 5 bases, with 23 bases sitting between them. The CDR3 length is 17 residues. The CDR3 region has the DNA TGCAGTGCTAGATACCTTTCAAGCGGACCGATGGGAGATACGCAGTATTTT. Protein: CSARYLSSGPMGDTQYF.

The genes are TRBV25-1 and TRBJ1-2; D not certain. Trimming removed 5 bases at V and 3 bases at J, with 13 bases between. Germline V lookup: CDR1 MGHDK, CDR2 SYGVNS. The CDR3 runs 14 residues. CDR3 amino acids: CASSYIGVDYGYTF. The CDR3 nucleotides read TGTGCCAGCAGTTACATTGGGGTCGACTATGGCTACACCTTC.

This rearrangement joins TRBV28 to TRBJ2-7; the match to TRBD1 covers 9 bases. CDR1 is MDHEN, CDR2 SYDVKM, per germline. This CDR3 is built from 15 residues. V lost 6 bases, J lost 4 bases, and 10 bases stayed unmatched. This CDR3 reads CASSRPGQGFYEQYF. The CDR3 bases are TGTGCCAGCAGCCGTCCGGGACAGGGCTTTTACGAGCAGTACTTC.

A few counts support this clonotype. The genes are TRBV7-2 and TRBJ2-1; D is uncertain. Germline-derived CDR1 and CDR2 are SGHTA and FQGNSA. With 3 bases removed from V and 9 bases from J, the gap between germline ends came to 9 bases. The CDR3 sequence is 12 residues long. This chain's CDR3 is CASSFGIGEQFF. As DNA, the CDR3 is TGTGCCAGCAGCTTCGGAATAGGTGAGCAGTTCTTC.

This clonotype was counted a few times. The chain couples TRBV10-3 to TRBJ2-1, with TRBD2 matching over 8 bases. Trimming at V came to 3 bases and at J to 6 bases, leaving 7 bases not matched to a gene. The V gene's germline CDR1 is ENHRY and CDR2 SYGVKD. There are 15 residues in the CDR3. The CDR3 DNA sequence: TGTGCCATCAGTGATCTAACTAGCGGCCGCAATGAGCAGTTCTTC. The encoded protein is CAISDLTSGRNEQFF.

This clonotype appeared a few times. The V call is TRBV7-4, the J call TRBJ2-1, with 15 bases identical to TRBD2. In germline, CDR1 is SGHVT, CDR2 SQSDAQ. Trimming cost V 5 bases and J 2 bases; bases outside gene matches: 4. CDR3 length equals 17 residues. In DNA form, the CDR3 reads TGTGCCAGCAGCACAGGACTAGCGGGAGGGCCCTACAATGAGCAGTTCTTC. This codes for CASSTGLAGGPYNEQFF.

The chain recombines TRBV2 with TRBJ2-6; no firm D call. V gave up 8 bases and J gave up 4 bases, with 15 bases separating them. The CDR3 is 15 amino acids. In germline, CDR1 is SNHLY, CDR2 FYNNEI. CDR3 bases: TGTGCCAGCTCGAACCGAGATGGCGGGGCCAACGTCCTGACTTTC. Translating gives CASSNRDGGANVLTF.

The V call is TRBV5-5, the J call TRBJ2-3; 10 bases match TRBD1. Germline loops: CDR1 SGHKS, CDR2 YYEKEE (reference sequence). J lost 0 bases, V lost 4 bases, and 8 bases had no gene match. This CDR3 is 17 amino acids long. CDR3 bases: TGTGCCAGCAGCACCCGAGACAGGGGGCTTAGCACAGATACGCAGTATTTT. It specifies CASSTRDRGLSTDTQYF. Full variable domain (rest looked up from reference TRBV5-5 and TRBJ2-3): DAGVTQSPTHLIKTRGQQVTLRCSPISGHKSVSWYQQVLGQGPQFIFQYYEKEERGRGNFPDRFSARQFPNYSSELNVNALLLGDSALYLCASSTRDRGLSTDTQYFGPGTRLTVL.

The chain carries TRBV5-1 and TRBJ2-3; D gene ambiguous. CDR1 is SGHRS and CDR2 is YFSETQ in the germline V gene. V lost 7 bases and J lost 0, with 12 bases in between. CDR3 length: 14 amino acids. The CDR3 loop reads CASSKGSSTDTQYF. The CDR3 nucleotides are TGCGCCAGCTCCAAAGGGTCTAGCACAGATACGCAGTATTTT.

This chain links TRBV5-1 with TRBJ2-1; 9 nucleotides line up with TRBD2. This CDR3 has 16 residues. Trimming removed 3 bases from V and 4 bases from J; junction bases left unmatched: 8. Germline CDR1 is SGHRS and CDR2 is YFSETQ. CDR3 nucleotides: TGCGCCAGCAGCTGGGGACTAGCTTACCAATACAATGAGCAGTTCTTC. Protein: CASSWGLAYQYNEQFF. Full variable domain (outside the CDR3, taken from reference TRBV5-1 and TRBJ2-1): KAGVTQTPRYLIKTRGQQVTLSCSPISGHRSVSWYQQTPGQGLQFLFEYFSETQRNKGNFPGRFSGRQFSNSRSEMNVSTLELGDSALYLCASSWGLAYQYNEQFFGPGTRLTVL.

The genes are TRBV20-1 and TRBJ1-5, with D maybe TRBD1 (5 bases). The V end was cut by 0 bases, the J end by 1 base, with 10 bases between. The CDR3 has 15 residues. The germline V gene has CDR1 DFQATT and CDR2 SNEGSKA (reference sequence). CDR3 sequence reads: CSARDSRDSNQPQHF. DNA for the CDR3: TGCAGTGCTAGAGATTCAAGGGACAGCAATCAGCCCCAGCATTTT.

The gene calls are TRBV10-3 and TRBJ1-1; D is uncertain. The V gene's germline CDR1 is ENHRY and CDR2 SYGVKD. V lost 3 bases, J lost 5 bases, and 10 bases lay in between. This CDR3 comprises 13 residues. The CDR3 is CAISEDMGTEAFF. The CDR3 DNA reads as TGTGCCATCAGTGAAGACATGGGTACTGAAGCTTTCTTT.

The chain is built from TRBV27 and TRBJ2-7, with 9 bases fitting TRBD2. V shed 6 bases and J 6 bases; nucleotides not matched to a gene: 6. This CDR3 is built from 13 residues. In germline, CDR1 is MNHEY, CDR2 SMNVEV (reference sequence). CDR3 nucleotide sequence: TGTGCCAGCAGAGAAGCGGGAGGTCGCGAGCAGTACTTC. It yields the protein CASREAGGREQYF.

This clonotype was picked up a small number of times. This rearrangement joins TRBV7-2 to TRBJ2-3, with 8 bases aligning to TRBD2. Germline loops: CDR1 SGHTA, CDR2 FQGNSA. There are 17 residues in the CDR3. V lost 2 bases to trimming and J lost 1 base; unmatched junction nucleotides: 8. The DNA for the CDR3 is TGTGCCAGCAGCTTACGTCAGCTACTAGCGGGCACAGATACGCAGTATTTT. Translated: CASSLRQLLAGTDTQYF.

The chain is built from TRBV12-3 or TRBV12-4 and TRBJ1-4; 7 bases are shared with TRBD1. The CDR3 consists of 13 residues. J was trimmed by 8 bases and V by 6 bases; bases with no gene match: 6. CDR3 sequence: CASRGTGEEKLFF. The CDR3 nucleotides are TGTGCCAGCAGAGGAACAGGGGAGGAAAAACTGTTTTTT.